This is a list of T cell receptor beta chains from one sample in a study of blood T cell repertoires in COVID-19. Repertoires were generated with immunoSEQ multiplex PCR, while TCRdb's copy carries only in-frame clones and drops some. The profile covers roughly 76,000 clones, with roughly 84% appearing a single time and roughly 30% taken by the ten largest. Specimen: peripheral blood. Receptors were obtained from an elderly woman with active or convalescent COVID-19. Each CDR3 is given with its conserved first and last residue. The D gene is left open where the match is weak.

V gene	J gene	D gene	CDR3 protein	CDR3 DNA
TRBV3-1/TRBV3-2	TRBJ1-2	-	CASSQDGAVGTTAPYGYTF	TGTGCCAGCAGCCAAGATGGGGCCGTAGGGACAACCGCCCCGTATGGCTACACCTTC
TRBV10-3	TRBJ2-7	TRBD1	CATLSGTGGYEQYF	TGTGCCACCCTCTCCGGGACAGGGGGCTACGAGCAGTACTTC
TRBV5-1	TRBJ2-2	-	CASSYGQNTGELFF	TGCGCCAGCAGCTACGGACAGAACACCGGGGAGCTGTTTTTT
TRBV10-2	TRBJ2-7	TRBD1	CASSRDREGYEQYF	TGCGCCAGCAGCCGGGACAGGGAAGGGTACGAGCAGTACTTC
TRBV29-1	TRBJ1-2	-	CSVDRGASYGYTF	TGCAGCGTTGACCGGGGGGCTAGCTATGGCTACACCTTC
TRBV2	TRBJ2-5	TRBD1	CANAGTEKETQYF	TGTGCCAATGCCGGGACAGAAAAAGAGACCCAGTACTTC
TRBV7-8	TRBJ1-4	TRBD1	CASSRRRDRNEKLFF	TGTGCCAGCAGCCGACGGCGGGACAGGAATGAAAAACTGTTTTTT
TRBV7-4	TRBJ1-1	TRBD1	CASSSRDREAFF	TGTGCCAGCAGCTCCCGGGACAGGGAAGCTTTCTTT
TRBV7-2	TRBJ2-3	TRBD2	CASSLQRGSTDTQYF	TGTGCCAGCAGCTTACAGCGGGGAAGCACAGATACGCAGTATTTT
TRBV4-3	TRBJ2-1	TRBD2	CASSQGLDFEQFF	TGCGCCAGCAGCCAGGGACTAGATTTTGAGCAGTTCTTC
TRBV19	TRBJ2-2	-	CASNPPGISTGELFF	TGTGCCAGTAACCCTCCCGGGATCAGCACCGGGGAGCTGTTTTTT
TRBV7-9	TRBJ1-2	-	CASSFEAPRGGSNYGYTF	TGTGCCAGCAGCTTTGAAGCTCCGAGGGGGGGAAGTAACTATGGCTACACCTTC
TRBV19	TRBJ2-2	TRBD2	CASSPGLAGGSLTGELFF	TGTGCCAGTAGTCCAGGACTAGCGGGGGGCTCATTAACCGGGGAGCTGTTTTTT
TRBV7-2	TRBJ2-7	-	CASSLERGRYEQYF	TGTGCCAGCAGCTTAGAACGGGGAAGGTACGAGCAGTACTTC
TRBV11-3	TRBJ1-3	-	CASSPGGTLGNTIYF	TGTGCCAGCAGCCCCGGCGGGACTCTGGGAAACACCATATATTTT
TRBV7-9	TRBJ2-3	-	CASSRHRPTSTDTQYF	TGTGCCAGCAGCCGTCACAGGCCGACTAGCACAGATACGCAGTATTTT
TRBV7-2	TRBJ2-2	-	CASSFQVGTGELFF	TGTGCCAGCAGCTTCCAAGTCGGGACCGGGGAGCTGTTTTTT
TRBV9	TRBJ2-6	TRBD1	CASSVDRGGGIGGANVLTF	TGTGCCAGCAGCGTTGACAGGGGTGGAGGGATCGGTGGGGCCAACGTCCTGACTTTC